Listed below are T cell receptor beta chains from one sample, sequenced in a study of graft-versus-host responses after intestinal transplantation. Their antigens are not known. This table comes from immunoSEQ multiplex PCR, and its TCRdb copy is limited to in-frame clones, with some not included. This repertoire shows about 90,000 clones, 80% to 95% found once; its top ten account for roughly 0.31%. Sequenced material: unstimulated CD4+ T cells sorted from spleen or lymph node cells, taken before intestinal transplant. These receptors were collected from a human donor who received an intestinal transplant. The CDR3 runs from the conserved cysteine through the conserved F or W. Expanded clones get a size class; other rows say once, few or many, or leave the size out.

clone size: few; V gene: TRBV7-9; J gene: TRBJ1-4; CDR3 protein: CASSPFYGQGAVKLFF
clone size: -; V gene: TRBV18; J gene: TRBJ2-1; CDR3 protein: CASSPGQLDNEQFF
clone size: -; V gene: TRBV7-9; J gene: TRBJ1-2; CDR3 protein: CASNLRPDSRELSYGYTF
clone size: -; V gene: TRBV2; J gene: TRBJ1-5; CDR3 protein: CASRFTGFSNQPQHF
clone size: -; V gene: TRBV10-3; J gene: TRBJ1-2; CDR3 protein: CAISERRNWQGFHGYTF
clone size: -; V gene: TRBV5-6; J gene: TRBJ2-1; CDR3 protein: CASSSRVLMNNEQFF
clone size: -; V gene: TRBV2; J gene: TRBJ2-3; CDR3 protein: CARGASSTDTQYF
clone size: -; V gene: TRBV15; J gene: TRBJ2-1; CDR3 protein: CATSRGLAGVYNEQFF
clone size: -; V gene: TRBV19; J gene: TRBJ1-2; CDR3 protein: CASSDRGVYGYTF
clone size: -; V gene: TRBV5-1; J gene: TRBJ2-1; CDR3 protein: CASSSTPQTSGCFF
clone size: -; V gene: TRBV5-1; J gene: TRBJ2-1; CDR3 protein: CASSPGSLRLNEQFF
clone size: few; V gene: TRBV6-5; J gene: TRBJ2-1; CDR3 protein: CASSLTRDSYNEQFF
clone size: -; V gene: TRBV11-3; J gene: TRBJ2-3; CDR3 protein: CASSLGRVADTQYF
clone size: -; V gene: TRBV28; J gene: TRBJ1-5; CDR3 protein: CASMNGGLLSNQPQHF
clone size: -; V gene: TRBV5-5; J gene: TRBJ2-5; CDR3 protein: CASSLPVVGGETQYF
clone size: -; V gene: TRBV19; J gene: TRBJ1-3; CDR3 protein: CASSRGAQGTSGNTIYF
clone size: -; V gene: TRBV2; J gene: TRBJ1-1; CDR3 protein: CASSWTETANTEAFF
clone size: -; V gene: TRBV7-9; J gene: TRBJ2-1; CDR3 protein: CASSSDSILSYNEQFF
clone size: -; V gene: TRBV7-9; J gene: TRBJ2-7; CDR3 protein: CASSLRGGANPSFSYEQYF
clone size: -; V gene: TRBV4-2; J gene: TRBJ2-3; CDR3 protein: CASSQSGRAGPDTQYF
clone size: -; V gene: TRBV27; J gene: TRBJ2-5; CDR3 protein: CASSWTGVWETQYF
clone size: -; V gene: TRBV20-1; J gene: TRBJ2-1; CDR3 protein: CSAPVRGEQFF
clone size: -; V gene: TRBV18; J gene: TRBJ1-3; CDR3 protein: CASSPILKWGSGNTIYF
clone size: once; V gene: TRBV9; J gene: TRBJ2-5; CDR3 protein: CASSVAGETQYF
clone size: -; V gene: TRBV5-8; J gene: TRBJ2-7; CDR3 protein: CASSLVLGADEQYF
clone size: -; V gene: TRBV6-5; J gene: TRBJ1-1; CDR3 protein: CASSSVRNTEAFF
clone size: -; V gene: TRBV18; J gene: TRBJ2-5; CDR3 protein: CASSPPRDRYRETQYF
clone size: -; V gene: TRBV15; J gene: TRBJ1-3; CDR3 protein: CATSSGSRTASGNAIYF
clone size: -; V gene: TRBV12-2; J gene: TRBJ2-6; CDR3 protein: CASRLGGSSGANVLTF
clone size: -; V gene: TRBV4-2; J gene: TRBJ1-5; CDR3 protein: CASSQDGGDGGQPQHF
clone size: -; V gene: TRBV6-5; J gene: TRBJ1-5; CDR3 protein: CASKLTGGDQPQHF
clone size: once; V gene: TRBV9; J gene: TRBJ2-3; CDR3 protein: CASSVGGRPSTDTQYF
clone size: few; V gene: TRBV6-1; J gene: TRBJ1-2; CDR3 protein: CASRRSDYGYTF
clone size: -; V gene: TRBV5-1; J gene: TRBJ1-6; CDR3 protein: CASSLETGVGNSPLHF
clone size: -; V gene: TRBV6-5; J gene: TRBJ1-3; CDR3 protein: CASSRTVSGNTIYF
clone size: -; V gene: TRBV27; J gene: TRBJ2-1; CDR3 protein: CASRPGTSGIPSSYNEQFF
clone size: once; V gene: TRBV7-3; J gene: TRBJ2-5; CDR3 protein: CASSPGWGPEGETQYF
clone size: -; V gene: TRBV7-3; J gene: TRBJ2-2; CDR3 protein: CASSMGPPGPGELFF
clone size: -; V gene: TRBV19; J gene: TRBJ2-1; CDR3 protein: CASSSGRKQFF
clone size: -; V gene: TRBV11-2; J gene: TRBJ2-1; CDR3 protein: CASAGQGARNEQFF
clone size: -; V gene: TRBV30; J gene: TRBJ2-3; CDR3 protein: CAWSVGGGTDTQYF
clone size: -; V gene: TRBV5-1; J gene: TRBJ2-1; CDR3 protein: CASSLRDIQYNEQFF
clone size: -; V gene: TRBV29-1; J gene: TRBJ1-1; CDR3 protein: CSVGTGGLNTEAFF
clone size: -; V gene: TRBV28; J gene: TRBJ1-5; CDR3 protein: CASSLYGDRGLWNQPQHF
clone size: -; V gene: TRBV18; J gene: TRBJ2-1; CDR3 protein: CASSPRGYNEQFF
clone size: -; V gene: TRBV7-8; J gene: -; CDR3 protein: CASTAPPLGTGTSYEQYF
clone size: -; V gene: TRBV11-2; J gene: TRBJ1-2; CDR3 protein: CASSHRTADYGYTF
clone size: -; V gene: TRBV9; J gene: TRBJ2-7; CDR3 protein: CASSVDGRGQSSYEQYF
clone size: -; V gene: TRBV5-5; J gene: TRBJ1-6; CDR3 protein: CASSLGTGFRSPLHF
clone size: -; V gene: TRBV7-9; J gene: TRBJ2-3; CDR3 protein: CASSLEPGRTDTQYF
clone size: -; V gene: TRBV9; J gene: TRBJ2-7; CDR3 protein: CASSVGVGQGAYEQYF
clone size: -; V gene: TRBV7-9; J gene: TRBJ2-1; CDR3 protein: CASSWSGGDNEQFF